The 16 T cell receptor beta chains in this list originate from one sample, sequenced in a study of cytomegalovirus exposure and HLA in healthy donors. The PCR had 60 Vbeta and 13 Jbeta primers. Libraries were prepared by immunoSEQ multiplex PCR; TCRdb keeps only in-frame clonotypes and omits some of them. In the table there are 100,000 or so clones, nearly 85% of which are singletons. Source material: PBMCs. These receptors were collected from a man aged 18 to 35 in good health and CMV-seronegative.

The V gene is TRBV7-3, the J gene TRBJ2-1; TRBD1 aligns across 9 bases. Germline V gene data show CDR1 as SGHTA and CDR2 as FQGTGA. CDR3 length: 15 amino acids. After removal of 2 bases from V and 4 bases from J, the junction contained 3 bases not matched to a gene. CDR3 sequence reads: CASSLGTGSYNEQFF. CDR3 in DNA: TGTGCCAGCAGCTTAGGGACAGGGTCGTACAATGAGCAGTTCTTC.

The DNA of the CDR3 is TGTGCCAGCAGCCCCGTCGGTAGCGGGAGCAATGAGCAGTTCTTC. Translating gives CASSPVGSGSNEQFF. The chain uses TRBV27 and TRBJ2-1; 9 positions match TRBD2. From germline, CDR1 is MNHEY and CDR2 SMNVEV (reference sequence). The length of the CDR3 is 15 residues. V shed 6 bases, J shed 6 bases, and the junction held 9 bases outside the gene matches.

This clone showed up just a few times. At one end the junction does not follow the germline gene, possibly because of a read error. J is TRBJ2-5 and V is TRBV30; D possibly corresponds to TRBD1 (5 bases). This CDR3 contains 13 residues. CDR1 and CDR2 from the germline V gene are GTSNPN and SVGIG (reference sequence). The CDR3 region is CAWSGQYQEAQYF. Written as DNA, the CDR3 is TGTGCCTGGAGTGGACAGTACCAAGAGGCCCAGTACTTC.

This rearrangement joins TRBV27 to TRBJ1-2, with TRBD1 as a possible D gene (6 bases). This CDR3 contains 16 residues. Germline V gene data show CDR1 as MNHEY and CDR2 as SMNVEV (reference sequence). Trimming pared 5 bases from V and 4 bases from J, leaving 20 bases between. This CDR3 reads CASSPSRGARAYGYTF. CDR3 DNA: TGTGCCAGCAGTCCCTCTCGGGGGGCGCGGGCCTATGGCTACACCTTC.

This rearrangement joins TRBV27 to TRBJ2-3, with TRBD2 as a possible D gene (6 bases). This CDR3 is built from 17 residues. The germline V gene encodes CDR1 MNHEY and CDR2 SMNVEV (reference sequence). With 6 bases removed from V and 3 bases from J, the gap between germline ends came to 22 bases. The CDR3, as DNA: TGTGCCAGCAGCCGGTTGAGGGAGGTAGATGGTACAGATACGCAGTATTTT. Translation: CASSRLREVDGTDTQYF.

The chain joins TRBV28 to TRBJ1-2; 10 nucleotides line up with TRBD1. Trimming removed 6 bases from V and 0 bases from J; junction bases left unmatched: 10. Looked up from germline, CDR1 is MDHEN and CDR2 is SYDVKM. There are 17 residues in the CDR3. CDR3 in amino acids: CASSGPGQGFANYGYTF. CDR3 nucleotide sequence: TGTGCCAGCAGCGGACCGGGACAGGGGTTCGCTAACTATGGCTACACCTTC.

This chain links TRBV5-5 with TRBJ1-2; 9 bases align to TRBD1. Germline values: CDR1 SGHKS, CDR2 YYEKEE (reference sequence). The junction had 7 bases not matched to a gene; V was cut back by 3 bases and J by 7 bases. The CDR3 loop spans 14 amino acids. The CDR3 sequence is CASSYLQGAGGYTF. The CDR3 DNA follows: TGTGCCAGCAGCTACCTACAGGGGGCCGGTGGCTACACCTTC. The full variable domain, in which reference TRBV5-5 and TRBJ1-2 provide the parts outside the CDR3, is DAGVTQSPTHLIKTRGQQVTLRCSPISGHKSVSWYQQVLGQGPQFIFQYYEKEERGRGNFPDRFSARQFPNYSSELNVNALLLGDSALYLCASSYLQGAGGYTFGSGTRLTVV.

DNA of the CDR3: TGTGCCAGTAGTGCGGCACAGAACACTGAAGCTTTCTTT. Residues: CASSAAQNTEAFF. The chain uses TRBV19 and TRBJ1-1; D is ambiguous. This CDR3 has 13 amino acids. Trimming pared 5 bases from V and 1 base from J, leaving 8 bases between. Germline assignment: CDR1 LNHDA and CDR2 SQIVND (reference sequence).

The genes are TRBV28 and TRBJ1-1; D is uncertain. Trimming stripped 3 bases from V and 5 bases from J, with 7 bases between. Germline CDR1 MDHEN, CDR2 SYDVKM. The CDR3 length is 12 residues. The CDR3 region is CASSLEVTEAFF. The DNA for the CDR3 is TGTGCCAGCAGTTTGGAGGTTACTGAAGCTTTCTTT.

The V and J genes are TRBV7-2 and TRBJ1-5; unclear D gene. Germline-derived CDR1 and CDR2 are SGHTA and FQGNSA. V was shortened by 1 base and J by 3 bases, with 10 bases between the two germline ends. The CDR3 contains 15 residues. CDR3 loop: CASSLDPGVNQPQHF. Written as DNA, the CDR3 is TGTGCCAGCAGCTTAGATCCGGGAGTCAATCAGCCCCAGCATTTT. Full variable domain (remainder filled in from reference TRBV7-2 and TRBJ1-5): GAGVSQSPSNKVTEKGKDVELRCDPISGHTALYWYRQSLGQGLEFLIYFQGNSAPDKSGLPSDRFSAERTGGSVSTLTIQRTQQEDSAVYLCASSLDPGVNQPQHFGDGTRLSIL.

This chain uses TRBV29-1 with TRBJ2-7; D is possibly TRBD2 (5 bases). CDR1 is SQVTM, CDR2 ANQGSEA, per germline. This CDR3 comprises 18 residues. Trimming shortened V by 4 bases and J by 0 bases, and 25 bases separated the two germline ends. The DNA of the CDR3 is TGCAGCGTTGTACCCATAGGGAGTAAGGCCAGGAGCTCCTACGAGCAGTACTTC. Translated: CSVVPIGSKARSSYEQYF.

V usage is TRBV6-5 and J usage is TRBJ1-1, with TRBD1 identical over 8 bases. Germline CDR1 MNHEY, CDR2 SVGAGI. Germline trimming cut 7 bases from V and 0 bases from J; bases unmatched to any gene: 4. The CDR3 spans 14 residues. Here the CDR3 reads CASKKDRVNTEAFF. The CDR3 DNA reads as TGTGCCAGCAAAAAGGACAGGGTGAACACTGAAGCTTTCTTT.

The genes are TRBV11-2 and TRBJ2-7; D remains ambiguous. In germline, CDR1 is SGHAT, CDR2 FQNNGV. The CDR3 runs to 13 residues. V shed 6 bases and J shed 2 bases, with 11 bases lying between them. CDR3 sequence reads: CASSFTPTYEQYF. DNA for the CDR3: TGTGCCAGCAGTTTCACACCAACCTACGAGCAGTACTTC.

V usage is TRBV11-3 and J usage is TRBJ2-5; no clear D. Germline loops: CDR1 SGHNT, CDR2 YENEEA. With 2 bases removed from V and 2 bases from J, the gap between germline ends came to 6 bases. The CDR3 runs 13 residues. CDR3: CASSLWQQETQYF. CDR3 nucleotide sequence: TGTGCCAGCAGCTTATGGCAGCAAGAGACCCAGTACTTC.

The gene calls are TRBV27 and TRBJ1-1, with D perhaps TRBD1 (5 bases). The CDR3 covers 15 residues. Looked up from germline, CDR1 is MNHEY and CDR2 is SMNVEV (reference sequence). Trimming took off 0 bases at V and 0 bases at J, with 8 bases between the two ends. The CDR3 DNA sequence: TGTGCCAGCAGTTTATCTGGGGGGGTGAACACTGAAGCTTTCTTT. Translation gives CASSLSGGVNTEAFF.

V usage is TRBV5-4 and J usage is TRBJ2-4, with 8 positions matching TRBD2. J gave up 0 bases and V 4 bases, and 3 bases lay outside the gene matches. The CDR3 is 15 amino acids. Germline-derived CDR1 and CDR2 are SGHNT and YYREEE (reference sequence). Written as DNA, the CDR3 is TGTGCCAGCAGCCCGGGAGGGAGAGCCAAAAACATTCAGTACTTC. As protein: CASSPGGRAKNIQYF.